This TCR beta chain was captured in a study of STAT3 mutations in large granular lymphocyte leukemia. Study-wide context: Immunosuppressive therapy was given to more than half of T-LGLL patients. General study points: Differing intervals and regimens complicate linking therapy response to clone burden. Every T-LGLL patient had at least one immunodominant TCRbeta clonotype.

TCRdb's copy holds only in-frame clones and misses some; the assay was immunoSEQ multiplex PCR. The sample includes tens of thousands of clones, roughly 77% of them seen just once. About this clone: Its specificity is not known.

Germline V CDR1 and CDR2: SGHRS, YFSETQ. The CDR3 runs 14 residues. Trimming pared 4 bases from V and 5 bases from J, leaving 13 bases between. The material sequenced was PBMCs. V usage is TRBV5-1 and J usage is TRBJ2-1, with D perhaps matching TRBD2 (6 bases). This receptor was obtained from a human donor with T large granular lymphocyte leukemia. Some clones in this sample may be carry-over from other donors' samples. CDR3: CASSLYRGNNEQFF. The DNA of the CDR3 is TGCGCCAGCAGCCTGTATCGGGGGAACAATGAGCAGTTCTTC.